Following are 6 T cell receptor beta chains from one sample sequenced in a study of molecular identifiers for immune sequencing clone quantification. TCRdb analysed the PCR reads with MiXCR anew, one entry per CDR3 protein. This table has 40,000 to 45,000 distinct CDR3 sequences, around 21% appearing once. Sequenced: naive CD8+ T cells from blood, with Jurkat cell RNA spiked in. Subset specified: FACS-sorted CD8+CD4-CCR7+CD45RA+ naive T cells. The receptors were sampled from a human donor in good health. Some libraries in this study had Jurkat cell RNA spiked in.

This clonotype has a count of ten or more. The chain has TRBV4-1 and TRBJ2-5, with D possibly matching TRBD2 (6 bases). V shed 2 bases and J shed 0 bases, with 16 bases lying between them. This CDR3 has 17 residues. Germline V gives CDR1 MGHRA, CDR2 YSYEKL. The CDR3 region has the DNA TGCGCCAGCAGCCAACCCGGGGGAGGACTTGACCAAGAGACCCAGTACTTC. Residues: CASSQPGGGLDQETQYF.

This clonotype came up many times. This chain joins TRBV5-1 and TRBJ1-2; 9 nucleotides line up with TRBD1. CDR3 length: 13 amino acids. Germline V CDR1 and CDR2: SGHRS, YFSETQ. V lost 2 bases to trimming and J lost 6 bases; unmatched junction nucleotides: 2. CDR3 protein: CASSFDRGDGYTF. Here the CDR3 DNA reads TGCGCCAGCAGCTTCGACAGGGGGGATGGCTACACCTTC.

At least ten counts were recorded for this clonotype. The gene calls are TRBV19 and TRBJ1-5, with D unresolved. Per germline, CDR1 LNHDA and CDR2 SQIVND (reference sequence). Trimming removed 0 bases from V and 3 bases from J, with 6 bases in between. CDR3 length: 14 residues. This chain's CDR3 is CASSIDPVNQPQHF. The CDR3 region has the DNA TGTGCCAGTAGTATAGATCCAGTCAATCAGCCCCAGCATTTT.

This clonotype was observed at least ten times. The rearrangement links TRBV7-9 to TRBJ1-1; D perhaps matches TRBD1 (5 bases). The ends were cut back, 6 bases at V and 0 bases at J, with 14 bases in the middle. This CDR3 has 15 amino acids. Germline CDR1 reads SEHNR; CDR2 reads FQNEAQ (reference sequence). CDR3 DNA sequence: TGTGCCAGCAGTCCGGGATGGGGCATGAACACTGAAGCTTTCTTT. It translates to CASSPGWGMNTEAFF.

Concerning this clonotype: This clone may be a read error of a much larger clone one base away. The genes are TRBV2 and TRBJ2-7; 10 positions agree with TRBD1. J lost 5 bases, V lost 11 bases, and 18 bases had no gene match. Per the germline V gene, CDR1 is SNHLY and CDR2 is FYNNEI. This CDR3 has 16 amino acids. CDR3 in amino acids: CAGRTRPGQGPDEQYF. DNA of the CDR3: TGTGCCGGGAGGACCCGACCGGGACAGGGGCCGGACGAGCAGTACTTC.

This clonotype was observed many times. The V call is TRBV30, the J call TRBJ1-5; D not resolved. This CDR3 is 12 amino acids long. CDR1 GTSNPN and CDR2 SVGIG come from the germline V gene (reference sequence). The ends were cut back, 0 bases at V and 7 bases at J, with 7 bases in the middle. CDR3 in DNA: TGTGCCTGGAGTGTGGGCCACCAGCCCCAGCATTTT. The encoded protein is CAWSVGHQPQHF. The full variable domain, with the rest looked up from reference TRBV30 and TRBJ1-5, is SQTIHQWPATLVQPVGSPLSLECTVEGTSNPNLYWYRQAAGRGLQLLFYSVGIGQISSEVPQNLSASRPQDRQFILSSKKLLLSDSGFYLCAWSVGHQPQHFGDGTRLSIL.